The 25 T cell receptor beta chains below all came from one sample that was sequenced in a study of blood T cell repertoires in COVID-19. Clones were sequenced by immunoSEQ multiplex PCR, and TCRdb holds only the in-frame ones, with some missing. This table has roughly 220,000 clones, around four fifths appearing once. The sequenced sample was peripheral blood. All receptors derive from a man between 25 and 39 years old with active or convalescent COVID-19.

The chain employs TRBV19 and TRBJ1-1; the D is unclear. Trimming stripped 4 bases from V and 0 bases from J, with 6 bases between. The germline gives CDR1 LNHDA, CDR2 SQIVND (reference sequence). The CDR3 extends over 13 amino acids. The CDR3: CASSTDMNTEAFF. The CDR3 coding sequence is TGTGCCAGTAGTACAGACATGAACACTGAAGCTTTCTTT.

The rearrangement uses TRBV7-9 and TRBJ2-3, with TRBD1 as a possible D gene (6 bases). The CDR3 runs to 14 residues. Trimming took off 1 base at V and 4 bases at J, with 9 bases between the two ends. The germline gives CDR1 SEHNR, CDR2 FQNEAQ (reference sequence). CDR3 DNA: TGTGCCAGCAGCTTAGGTACAGGGCCAGATACGCAGTATTTT. Protein sequence: CASSLGTGPDTQYF. Based on the CDR3 plus reference TRBV7-9 and TRBJ2-3, the full variable domain is DTGVSQNPRHKITKRGQNVTFRCDPISEHNRLYWYRQTLGQGPEFLTYFQNEAQLEKSRLLSDRFSAERPKGSFSTLEIQRTEQGDSAMYLCASSLGTGPDTQYFGPGTRLTVL.

The chain is built from TRBV7-9 and TRBJ2-2, with D possibly being TRBD2 (6 bases). V dropped 5 bases and J dropped 8 bases, with 12 bases sitting between them. This CDR3 spans 13 amino acids. Germline V gene lookup returns CDR1 SEHNR and CDR2 FQNEAQ (reference sequence). The CDR3 nucleotides are TGTGCCAGCAGCATCGGGGGTGTAGGGGAGCTGTTTTTT. Encoded protein: CASSIGGVGELFF.

This clone was counted between two and nine times. This chain joins TRBV6-5 and TRBJ2-1, with D tentatively TRBD1 (6 bases). CDR3 length: 14 amino acids. Germline V CDR1 and CDR2: MNHEY, SVGAGI. Trimming took off 2 bases at V and 10 bases at J, with 15 bases between the two ends. CDR3 nucleotides: TGTGCCAGCAGTTACGGGACATCCGCCCGAGAGCAGTTCTTC. Its translation: CASSYGTSAREQFF.

CDR3 nucleotides: TGTGCCAGCAGCTTAGCTCCCGGGGGGCTCGATGAGCAGTTCTTC. Residues: CASSLAPGGLDEQFF. J is TRBJ2-1 and V is TRBV7-2; a weak D match, TRBD2 (7 bases). Germline lookup yields CDR1 SGHTA and CDR2 FQGNSA. The CDR3 runs to 15 residues. V was shortened by 0 bases and J by 8 bases, with 14 bases between the two germline ends.

The V and J genes are TRBV15 and TRBJ2-3; 8 bases are a match to TRBD2. This CDR3 is 15 amino acids long. Germline loops: CDR1 LNHNV, CDR2 YYDKDF (reference sequence). J gave up 4 bases and V 5 bases, and 8 bases lay outside the gene matches. Here the CDR3 reads CATSGNQREPDTQYF. In DNA form, the CDR3 reads TGTGCCACCAGCGGAAACCAGCGGGAGCCAGATACGCAGTATTTT.

The chain has TRBV7-9 and TRBJ2-3; a possible D gene is TRBD2 (6 bases). V was trimmed by 5 bases and J by 3 bases, leaving 21 bases between them. Germline V CDR1 and CDR2: SEHNR, FQNEAQ (reference sequence). This CDR3 comprises 17 residues. For the CDR3, the DNA is TGTGCCAGCAGCGCCGGCCTGTCGGGAGCAAGGACAGATACGCAGTATTTT. Protein sequence: CASSAGLSGARTDTQYF. The full variable domain, completed using reference TRBV7-9 and TRBJ2-3, is DTGVSQNPRHKITKRGQNVTFRCDPISEHNRLYWYRQTLGQGPEFLTYFQNEAQLEKSRLLSDRFSAERPKGSFSTLEIQRTEQGDSAMYLCASSAGLSGARTDTQYFGPGTRLTVL.

The chain has TRBV7-6 and TRBJ2-1; perhaps TRBD1 as D (5 bases). The CDR3 is made up of 15 amino acids. Germline-derived CDR1 and CDR2 are SGHVS and FNYEAQ. V was shortened by 2 bases and J by 2 bases, with 10 bases between the two germline ends. The CDR3, as DNA: TGTGCCAGCAGCTTATCAGGGTCAACCTACAATGAGCAGTTCTTC. It encodes CASSLSGSTYNEQFF.

The rearrangement uses TRBV7-8 and TRBJ1-5; 10 bases are a match to TRBD1. Unmatched junction bases numbered 7, after V lost 0 bases and J lost 8 bases. CDR1 is SGHVS, CDR2 FQNEAQ, per germline. The CDR3 is 16 residues long. In DNA, the CDR3 is TGTGCCAGCAGCTTAGCGGGGACAGGGGAGGAGGAGCCCCAGCATTTT. Translation: CASSLAGTGEEEPQHF.

Here the CDR3 DNA reads TGTGCCAGCAGCTTGGGGGGGCCCTACGAGCAGTACTTC. Translated, it gives CASSLGGPYEQYF. V and J are TRBV5-4 and TRBJ2-7; possibly TRBD1 for D (6 bases). The CDR3 covers 13 residues. V lost 0 bases and J lost 2, with 6 bases in between. Per the germline V gene, CDR1 is SGHNT and CDR2 is YYREEE (reference sequence).

This chain connects TRBV5-6 to TRBJ2-7, with 7 bases that match TRBD1. The CDR3 covers 15 residues. Germline V gene data show CDR1 as SGHDT and CDR2 as YYEEEE. V lost 5 bases, J lost 2 bases, and 10 bases stayed unmatched. CDR3 nucleotides: TGTGCCAGCAGACCAGGGGGTGGGGTGCCCTACGAGCAGTACTTC. Protein sequence: CASRPGGGVPYEQYF.

The chain employs TRBV28 and TRBJ1-3, with D possibly matching TRBD1 (5 bases). Germline assignment: CDR1 MDHEN and CDR2 SYDVKM. CDR3 size: 14 residues. The ends were cut back, 6 bases at V and 1 base at J, with 10 bases in the middle. As DNA, the CDR3 is TGTGCCAGCAGCCCTGGGGGGTCTGGAAACACCATATATTTT. Encoded protein: CASSPGGSGNTIYF.

The chain combines TRBV19 with TRBJ2-2, with 9 bases matching TRBD2. This CDR3 has 17 amino acids. Trimming cost V 3 bases and J 3 bases; bases outside gene matches: 8. Germline V gives CDR1 LNHDA, CDR2 SQIVND (reference sequence). The CDR3 DNA is TGTGCCAGTAGTATGGAAAGCGGGGGGCCATACACCGGGGAGCTGTTTTTT. It encodes CASSMESGGPYTGELFF.

V and J are TRBV11-1 and TRBJ1-1; D remains ambiguous. The CDR3 spans 14 residues. V was cut by 2 bases and J by 1 base, with 8 bases left in between. Germline CDR1 and CDR2: SGHAT and FQDESV (reference sequence). CDR3 amino acids: CASSLNPSNTEAFF. The CDR3 region has the DNA TGTGCCAGCAGCTTAAATCCCTCGAACACTGAAGCTTTCTTT.

This clone showed up just a few times. The chain couples TRBV28 to TRBJ2-7, with D unclear. This CDR3 spans 20 amino acids. Trimming took off 8 bases at V and 3 bases at J, with 35 bases between the two ends. CDR1 is MDHEN and CDR2 is SYDVKM in the germline V gene. CDR3 in amino acids: CASLPLFTPLASRRYYEQYF. DNA for the CDR3: TGTGCCAGCCTTCCCCTATTCACCCCCCTCGCAAGTCGTCGGTACTACGAGCAGTACTTC.

The CDR3 loop reads CASSYRGPNEKLFF. CDR3 bases: TGTGCCAGCAGTTACAGGGGGCCTAATGAAAAACTGTTTTTT. The rearrangement uses TRBV6-5 and TRBJ1-4, with 7 bases aligning to TRBD1. V lost 2 bases and J lost 3; bases outside the gene matches: 0. This CDR3 is built from 14 residues. Per the germline V gene, CDR1 is MNHEY and CDR2 is SVGAGI.

The V gene is TRBV2, the J gene TRBJ2-7, with D possibly TRBD2 on 6 matching bases. Germline CDR1 is SNHLY and CDR2 is FYNNEI. The CDR3 is 13 residues long. The CDR3 coding sequence is TGTGTAGGGAAACCGCGGGGAAACCACGAGCAGTACTTC. Encoded protein: CVGKPRGNHEQYF.

The V and J genes are TRBV7-8 and TRBJ1-3; no clear D gene. CDR3 length: 14 amino acids. V dropped 2 bases and J dropped 3 bases, with 8 bases sitting between them. The germline V gene encodes CDR1 SGHVS and CDR2 FQNEAQ. CDR3 in amino acids: CASSLSRSGNTIYF. In DNA form, the CDR3 reads TGTGCCAGCAGCTTAAGTAGGAGTGGAAACACCATATATTTT.

V usage is TRBV5-1 and J usage is TRBJ2-7; 7 nucleotides agree with TRBD2. CDR3 size: 15 residues. CDR1 and CDR2 from the germline V gene are SGHRS and YFSETQ. With V trimmed by 4 bases and J by 5 bases, 12 bases remained unmatched. The CDR3 coding sequence is TGCGCCAGCAGCCTCCGGGGAGGGAAGGTCAACGAGCAGTACTTC. It translates to CASSLRGGKVNEQYF.

V is TRBV9 and J is TRBJ2-7; 10 bases map to TRBD2. The length of the CDR3 is 15 residues. Germline loops: CDR1 SGDLS, CDR2 YYNGEE. J lost 5 bases, V lost 9 bases, and 14 bases had no gene match. The DNA of the CDR3 is TGTGCCACCCAATCCGTTAGCGGGAGGATCAACGAGCAGTACTTC. This gives the protein CATQSVSGRINEQYF.

The genes are TRBV4-2 and TRBJ1-4; no reliable D call. The CDR3 has 14 residues. V lost 1 base to trimming and J lost 5 bases, with 8 bases between them. Per germline, CDR1 LGHNA and CDR2 YNFKEQ. DNA for the CDR3: TGTGCCAGCAGCCAAGTTAACAGAAATGAAAAACTGTTTTTT. Translation: CASSQVNRNEKLFF.

The sample holds one count of this clone. This rearrangement joins TRBV6-2 or TRBV6-3 to TRBJ1-4, with TRBD1 matching over 8 bases. The trim removed 6 bases at V and 4 bases at J, leaving 10 bases unmatched. The CDR3 runs 16 residues. From germline, CDR1 is MNHEY and CDR2 SVGEGT. The CDR3 DNA reads as TGTGCCAGCAGCGATCCAACAGGGGGGATTAATGAAAAACTGTTTTTT. It encodes CASSDPTGGINEKLFF.

The rearrangement links TRBV19 to TRBJ1-3; D ambiguous. This CDR3 comprises 16 residues. V lost 7 bases and J lost 2, with 18 bases in between. Germline CDR1 LNHDA, CDR2 SQIVND (reference sequence). CDR3 nucleotides: TGTGCCAGTATACGAGCCGGTGAGTTCGCTGGAAACACCATATATTTT. Translated: CASIRAGEFAGNTIYF.

This clone was counted once. The chain joins TRBV4-2 to TRBJ1-2, with 8 bases lining up with TRBD1. CDR3 length: 12 amino acids. The V segment lost 1 base and the J segment 13 bases; nucleotides outside the gene matches: 5. Germline lookup yields CDR1 LGHNA and CDR2 YNFKEQ. This chain's CDR3 is CASSQGYRGCTF. The CDR3 nucleotides are TGTGCCAGCAGCCAAGGGTACAGGGGGTGCACCTTC.

The V gene is TRBV29-1, the J gene TRBJ1-1; 9 bases agree with TRBD1. The V and J ends lost 6 bases and 7 bases, in that order; junction bases with no gene match: 12. Germline loops: CDR1 SQVTM, CDR2 ANQGSEA. The CDR3 extends over 14 amino acids. CDR3 in amino acids: CSVRDRALHFEAFF. The DNA of the CDR3 is TGCAGCGTCCGGGACAGGGCTCTACACTTTGAAGCTTTCTTT.